This T cell receptor (beta chain) comes out of a study of CXCR3-negative and CXCR3-positive naive CD8 T cells. The CDR3 spans 16 residues. From germline, CDR1 is SGHVS and CDR2 FQNEAQ. Study-level results: More hydrophobic TRB CDR3s were found in CXCR3-positive naive cells than in CXCR3-negative naive cells.

In the case of this clonotype: The antigen is unknown.

UMI-tagged TRB cDNA libraries were built via 5' RACE. TCRdb re-called the 5' RACE reads, yielding one record per CDR3 amino acid sequence without DNA. Its listing shows about 89,000 distinct CDR3 sequences. The chain couples TRBV7-8 to TRBJ1-2. The TCR was taken from a human donor in good health. Some clones in this sample may be carry-over from other donors' samples. Source material: naive CXCR3+ CD8+ T cells from blood. Documented subset: CD45RO-CCR7+CD27+CD95- naive CD8+ T cells expressing CXCR3 (TNR3+). The CDR3 region is CASSLDGRQRVYGYTF.